The source of this TCR beta chain is a study of cytomegalovirus exposure and HLA in healthy donors. This clone was observed once. Its antigen is as yet unknown. Whole-study results and caveats: Overall, approximately 180 TCR beta chains were annotated as cytomegalovirus-associated.

Profiled with immunoSEQ multiplex PCR; TCRdb holds only in-frame clones, not every one. There are 89,000 or so clones in the sample; approximately 94% occur only once, and about 1.1% lies in the top ten. The source of this sequence is a woman aged 25 to 39 in good health and CMV-seropositive. The specimen sequenced was PBMCs.

CDR3 in DNA: TGTGCCATCAGCGCCGGGACAGAGTACGAGCAGTACTTC. This sequence encodes CAISAGTEYEQYF. The V call is TRBV10-3, the J call TRBJ2-7; TRBD1 matches at 7 bases. Germline lookup yields CDR1 ENHRY and CDR2 SYGVKD. This CDR3 spans 13 amino acids. After removal of 6 bases from V and 4 bases from J, the junction contained 6 bases not matched to a gene.